This T cell receptor (beta chain) was documented in a study of T cell responses to AZD1222 COVID-19 vaccine. General study findings and limits: In a largely white British group with more females than males, clonal diversity was possibly underestimated. Reportedly, nearly half of unique spike TCRs recognized epitopes outside B.1.351/B.1.1.7 mutations. The study identified only five to seven AZD1222 recipients as seropositive at baseline.

The germline V and J ends were trimmed by 4 bases and 3 bases, with 9 bases remaining between them. The CDR3 length is 14 residues. Per the germline V gene, CDR1 is LNHDA and CDR2 is SQIVND (reference sequence). Clones were read by immunoSEQ multiplex PCR, and TCRdb kept only the in-frame ones, dropping some. The sample comprises approximately 80,000 clones, 90% of which are singletons, and 2.5% to 4% rests with the top ten. Pooling covered second doses at about 4 or about 12 weeks. Comments on this clone: Its cognate antigen is unknown.

The V gene is TRBV19, the J gene TRBJ2-2; no clear D. Sequencing was performed on peripheral blood, taken 28 days after the second AZD1222 dose. The TCR was taken from an adult who received the AZD1222 COVID-19 vaccine. The CDR3 here is CASSNQVHTGELFF. The CDR3 nucleotides are TGTGCCAGTAGTAATCAGGTGCACACCGGGGAGCTGTTTTTT. The complete variable domain, with remaining parts taken from reference TRBV19 and TRBJ2-2, reads DGGITQSPKYLFRKEGQNVTLSCEQNLNHDAMYWYRQDPGQGLRLIYYSQIVNDFQKGDIAEGYSVSREKKESFPLTVTSAQKNPTAFYLCASSNQVHTGELFFGEGSRLTVL.